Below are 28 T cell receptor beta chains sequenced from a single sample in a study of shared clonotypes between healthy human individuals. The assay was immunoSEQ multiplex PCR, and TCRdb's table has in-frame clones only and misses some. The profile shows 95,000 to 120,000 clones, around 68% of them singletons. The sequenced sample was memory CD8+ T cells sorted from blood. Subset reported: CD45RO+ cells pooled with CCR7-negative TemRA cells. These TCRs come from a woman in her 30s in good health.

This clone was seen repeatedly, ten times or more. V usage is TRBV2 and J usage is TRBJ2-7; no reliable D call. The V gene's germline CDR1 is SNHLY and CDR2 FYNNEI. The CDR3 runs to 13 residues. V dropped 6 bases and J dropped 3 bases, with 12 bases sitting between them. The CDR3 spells CASSITLGYEQYF. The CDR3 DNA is TGTGCCAGCAGCATAACCCTAGGCTACGAGCAGTACTTC.

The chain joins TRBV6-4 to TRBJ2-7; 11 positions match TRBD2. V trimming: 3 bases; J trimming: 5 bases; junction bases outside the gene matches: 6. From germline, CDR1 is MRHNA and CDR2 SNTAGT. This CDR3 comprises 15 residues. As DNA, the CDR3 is TGTGCCAGCAGTGAAGACACTAGCGGGAGTAACGAGCAGTACTTC. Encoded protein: CASSEDTSGSNEQYF.

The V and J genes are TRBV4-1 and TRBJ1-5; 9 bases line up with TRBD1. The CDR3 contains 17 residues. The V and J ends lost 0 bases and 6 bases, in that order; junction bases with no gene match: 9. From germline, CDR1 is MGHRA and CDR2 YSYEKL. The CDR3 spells CASSQDETGGGGQPQHF. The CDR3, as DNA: TGCGCCAGCAGCCAAGACGAAACAGGGGGCGGAGGTCAGCCCCAGCATTTT.

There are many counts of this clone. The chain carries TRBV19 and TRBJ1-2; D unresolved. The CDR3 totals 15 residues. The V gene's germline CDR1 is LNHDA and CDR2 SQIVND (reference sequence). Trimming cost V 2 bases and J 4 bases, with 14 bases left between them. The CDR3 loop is CASSILADSSYGYTF. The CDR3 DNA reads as TGTGCCAGTAGTATACTCGCGGATTCGAGCTATGGCTACACCTTC.

The CDR3 sequence is CASSETGLTGELFF. CDR3 sequence (DNA): TGCGCCAGCAGTGAGACAGGGCTTACCGGGGAGCTGTTTTTT. The chain uses TRBV10-1 and TRBJ2-2; TRBD1 is a possible D gene (6 bases). Germline V CDR1 and CDR2: WNHNN, SYGVQD (reference sequence). Trimming pared 2 bases from V and 5 bases from J, leaving 9 bases between. The CDR3 extends over 14 amino acids.

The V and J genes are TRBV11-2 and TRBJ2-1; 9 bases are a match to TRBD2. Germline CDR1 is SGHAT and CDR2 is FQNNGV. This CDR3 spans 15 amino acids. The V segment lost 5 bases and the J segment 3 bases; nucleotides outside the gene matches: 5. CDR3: CASSQRTSDYNEQFF. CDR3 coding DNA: TGTGCCAGCAGCCAACGGACTAGCGACTACAATGAGCAGTTCTTC.

CDR3 region: CAETSGGPYNEQFF. The CDR3 region has the DNA TGTGCCGAAACTAGCGGAGGCCCCTACAATGAGCAGTTCTTC. The genes are TRBV7-9 and TRBJ2-1; TRBD2 matches at 8 bases. J gave up 2 bases and V 11 bases, and 8 bases lay outside the gene matches. There are 14 residues in the CDR3. Germline-derived CDR1 and CDR2 are SEHNR and FQNEAQ (reference sequence).

The CDR3 DNA reads as TGTGCCAGCATCTCCGGGCTGACGCAGCAGTACTTC. This sequence encodes CASISGLTQQYF. The chain is built from TRBV2 and TRBJ2-5; unclear D gene. This CDR3 spans 12 amino acids. V was pared by 7 bases and J by 11 bases, with 17 bases between. Per the germline V gene, CDR1 is SNHLY and CDR2 is FYNNEI.

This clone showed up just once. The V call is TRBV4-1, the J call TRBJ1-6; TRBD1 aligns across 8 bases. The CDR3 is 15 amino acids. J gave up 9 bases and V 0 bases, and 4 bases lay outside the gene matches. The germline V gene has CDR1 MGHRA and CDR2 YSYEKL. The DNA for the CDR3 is TGCGCCAGCAGCCAAGATGCCAGGGGGCTTTCACCCCTCCACTTT. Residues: CASSQDARGLSPLHF.

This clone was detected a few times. CDR3 amino acids: CASSLRATQRLAGGYNEQFF. The CDR3 nucleotides read TGTGCCAGCAGCTTAAGGGCCACCCAAAGACTAGCGGGAGGGTACAATGAGCAGTTCTTC. J is TRBJ2-1 and V is TRBV7-3, with 14 positions matching TRBD2. This CDR3 is built from 20 residues. The junction had 12 bases not matched to a gene; V was cut back by 1 base and J by 4 bases. Germline V lookup: CDR1 SGHTA, CDR2 FQGTGA. Full variable domain (rest looked up from reference TRBV7-3 and TRBJ2-1): GAGVSQTPSNKVTEKGKYVELRCDPISGHTALYWYRQSLGQGPEFLIYFQGTGAADDSGLPNDRFFAVRPEGSVSTLKIQRTERGDSAVYLCASSLRATQRLAGGYNEQFFGPGTRLTVL.

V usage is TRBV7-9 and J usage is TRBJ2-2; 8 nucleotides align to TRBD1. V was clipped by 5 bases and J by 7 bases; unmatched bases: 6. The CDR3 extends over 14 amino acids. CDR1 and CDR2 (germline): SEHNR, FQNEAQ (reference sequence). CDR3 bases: TGTGCCAGCAGCCCAGGGGGCGAAGTCGGGGAGCTGTTTTTT. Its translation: CASSPGGEVGELFF.

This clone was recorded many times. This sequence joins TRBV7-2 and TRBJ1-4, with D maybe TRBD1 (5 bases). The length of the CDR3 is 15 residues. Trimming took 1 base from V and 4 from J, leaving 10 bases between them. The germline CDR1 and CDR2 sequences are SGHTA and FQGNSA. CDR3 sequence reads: CASSLGLQVNEKLFF. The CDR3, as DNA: TGTGCCAGCAGCTTAGGGTTACAGGTTAATGAAAAACTGTTTTTT. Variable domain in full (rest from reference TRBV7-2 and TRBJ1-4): GAGVSQSPSNKVTEKGKDVELRCDPISGHTALYWYRQSLGQGLEFLIYFQGNSAPDKSGLPSDRFSAERTGGSVSTLTIQRTQQEDSAVYLCASSLGLQVNEKLFFGSGTQLSVL.

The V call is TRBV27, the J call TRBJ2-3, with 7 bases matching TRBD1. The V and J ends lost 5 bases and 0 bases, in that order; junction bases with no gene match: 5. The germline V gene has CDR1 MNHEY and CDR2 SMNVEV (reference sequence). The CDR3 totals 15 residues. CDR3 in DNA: TGTGCCAGCAGTACCGCCAGGGGGAGCACAGATACGCAGTATTTT. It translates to CASSTARGSTDTQYF.

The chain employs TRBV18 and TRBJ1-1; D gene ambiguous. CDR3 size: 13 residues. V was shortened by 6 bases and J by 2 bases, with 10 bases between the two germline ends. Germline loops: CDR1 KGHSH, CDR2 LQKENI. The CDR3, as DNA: TGTGCCAGCTCCCAATTAATAAACACTGAAGCTTTCTTT. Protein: CASSQLINTEAFF.

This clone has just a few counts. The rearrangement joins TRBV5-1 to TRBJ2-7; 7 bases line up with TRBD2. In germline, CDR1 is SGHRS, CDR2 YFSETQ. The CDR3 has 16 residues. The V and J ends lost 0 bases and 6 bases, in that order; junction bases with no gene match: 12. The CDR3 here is CASSLDGAKSGGEQYF. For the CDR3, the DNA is TGCGCCAGCAGCTTGGATGGGGCCAAATCGGGGGGCGAGCAGTACTTC.

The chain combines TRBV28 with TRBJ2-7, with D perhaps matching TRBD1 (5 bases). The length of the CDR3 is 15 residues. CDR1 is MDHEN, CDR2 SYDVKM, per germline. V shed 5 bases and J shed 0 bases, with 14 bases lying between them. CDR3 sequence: CASSVPDTSSYEQYF. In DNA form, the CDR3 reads TGTGCCAGCAGTGTACCGGACACGAGCTCCTACGAGCAGTACTTC. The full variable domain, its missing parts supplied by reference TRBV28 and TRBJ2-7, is DVKVTQSSRYLVKRTGEKVFLECVQDMDHENMFWYRQDPGLGLRLIYFSYDVKMKEKGDIPEGYSVSREKKERFSLILESASTNQTSMYLCASSVPDTSSYEQYFGPGTRLTVT.

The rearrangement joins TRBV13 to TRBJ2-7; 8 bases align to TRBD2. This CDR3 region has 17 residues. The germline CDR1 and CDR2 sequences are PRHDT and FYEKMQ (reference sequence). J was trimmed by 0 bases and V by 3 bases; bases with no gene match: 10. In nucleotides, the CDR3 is TGTGCCAGCAGCTTGCGGGGGTCTAGCGGGTACTCCTACGAGCAGTACTTC. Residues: CASSLRGSSGYSYEQYF.

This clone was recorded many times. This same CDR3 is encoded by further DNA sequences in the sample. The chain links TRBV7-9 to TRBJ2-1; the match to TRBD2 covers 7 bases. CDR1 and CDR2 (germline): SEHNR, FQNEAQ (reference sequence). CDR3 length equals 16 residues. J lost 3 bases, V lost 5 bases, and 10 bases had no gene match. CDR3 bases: TGTGCCAGCAGCCCAAGGGGCGGGAGCGGCTACAATGAGCAGTTCTTC. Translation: CASSPRGGSGYNEQFF.

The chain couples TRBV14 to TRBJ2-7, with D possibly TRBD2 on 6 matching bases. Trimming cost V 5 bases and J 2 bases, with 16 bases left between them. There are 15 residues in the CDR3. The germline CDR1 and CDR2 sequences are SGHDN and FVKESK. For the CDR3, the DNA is TGTGCCAGCAGCTTAGAAGGCGGAGGGACCTACGAGCAGTACTTC. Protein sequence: CASSLEGGGTYEQYF.

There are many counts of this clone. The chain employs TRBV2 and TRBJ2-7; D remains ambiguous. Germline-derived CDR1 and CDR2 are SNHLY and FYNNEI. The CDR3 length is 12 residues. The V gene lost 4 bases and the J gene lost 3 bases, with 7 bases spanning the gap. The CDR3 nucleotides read TGTGCCAGCAGTGGAGAAGGCTACGAGCAGTACTTC. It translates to CASSGEGYEQYF.

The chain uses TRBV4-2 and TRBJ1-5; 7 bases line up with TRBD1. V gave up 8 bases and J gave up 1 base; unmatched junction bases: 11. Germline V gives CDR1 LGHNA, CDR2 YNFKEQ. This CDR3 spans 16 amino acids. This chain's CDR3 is CASRQGLRESNQPQHF. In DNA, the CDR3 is TGTGCCAGCCGACAGGGTCTAAGGGAGAGCAATCAGCCCCAGCATTTT.

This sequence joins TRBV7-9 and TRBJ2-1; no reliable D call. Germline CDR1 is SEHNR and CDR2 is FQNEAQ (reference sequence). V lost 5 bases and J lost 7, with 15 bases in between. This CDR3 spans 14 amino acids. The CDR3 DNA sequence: TGTGCCAGCAGCCAACCCAGCCCTCGGAATGAGCAGTTCTTC. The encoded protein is CASSQPSPRNEQFF.

The CDR3 region has the DNA TGTGCCAGCAGTTTTCCTAGGAGGGAGGGCTTCTATGAGCAGTTCTTC. Translated, it gives CASSFPRREGFYEQFF. J is TRBJ2-1 and V is TRBV28; the match to TRBD2 covers 7 bases. The CDR3 sequence is 16 residues long. CDR1 and CDR2 (germline): MDHEN, SYDVKM. After removal of 3 bases from V and 8 bases from J, the junction contained 13 bases not matched to a gene.

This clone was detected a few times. CDR3 DNA: TGTGCCAGCAGTAATCTAGCGGCCTACAATGAGCAGTTCTTC. Amino acids: CASSNLAAYNEQFF. The V call is TRBV6-5, the J call TRBJ2-1; the match to TRBD2 covers 7 bases. The germline V gene has CDR1 MNHEY and CDR2 SVGAGI. Unmatched junction bases numbered 3, after V lost 5 bases and J lost 2 bases. The CDR3 is made up of 14 amino acids.

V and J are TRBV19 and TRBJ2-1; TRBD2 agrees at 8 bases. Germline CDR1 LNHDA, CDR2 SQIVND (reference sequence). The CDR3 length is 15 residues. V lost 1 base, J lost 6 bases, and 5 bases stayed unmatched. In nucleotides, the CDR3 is TGTGCCAGTAGTATAGCTCTAGCGGGCCCCAATGAGCAGTTCTTC. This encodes CASSIALAGPNEQFF.

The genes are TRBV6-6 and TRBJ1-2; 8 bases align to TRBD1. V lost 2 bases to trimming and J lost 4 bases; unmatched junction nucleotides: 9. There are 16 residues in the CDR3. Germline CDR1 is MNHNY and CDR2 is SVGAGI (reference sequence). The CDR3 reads CASSYGVWGTGYGYTF. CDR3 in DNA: TGTGCCAGCAGTTACGGAGTTTGGGGGACAGGCTATGGCTACACCTTC.

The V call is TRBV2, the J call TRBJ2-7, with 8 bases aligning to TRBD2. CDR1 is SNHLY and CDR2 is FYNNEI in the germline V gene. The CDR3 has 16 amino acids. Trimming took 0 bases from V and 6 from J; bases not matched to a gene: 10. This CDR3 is CASSEARDGRAPEQYF. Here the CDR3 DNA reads TGTGCCAGCAGTGAAGCGCGGGACGGGAGGGCTCCCGAGCAGTACTTC.

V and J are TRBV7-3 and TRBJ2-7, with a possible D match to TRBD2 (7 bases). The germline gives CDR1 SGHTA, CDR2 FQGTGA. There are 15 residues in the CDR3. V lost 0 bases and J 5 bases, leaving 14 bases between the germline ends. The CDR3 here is CASSLTGGREHEQYF. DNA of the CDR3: TGTGCCAGCAGCTTAACGGGGGGGCGCGAACACGAGCAGTACTTC. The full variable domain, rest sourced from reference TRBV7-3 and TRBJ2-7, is GAGVSQTPSNKVTEKGKYVELRCDPISGHTALYWYRQSLGQGPEFLIYFQGTGAADDSGLPNDRFFAVRPEGSVSTLKIQRTERGDSAVYLCASSLTGGREHEQYFGPGTRLTVT.